Each of the 4 T cell receptor beta chains below was sequenced from the same sample in a study of blood T cell repertoires in COVID-19. Here immunoSEQ multiplex PCR was the method, and the copy in TCRdb shows in-frame clones only, minus some. Altogether 150,000 to 200,000 clones are present, approximately 81% being singletons, with the ten largest covering 14%. Sequencing was done on a sample of peripheral blood. The receptors come from a woman between 65 and 79 years old with COVID-19, enrolled during active disease.

This chain joins TRBV28 and TRBJ1-6; D may be TRBD1 (5 bases). The CDR3 spans 13 residues. The germline V and J ends were trimmed by 3 bases and 7 bases, with 7 bases remaining between them. Per germline, CDR1 MDHEN and CDR2 SYDVKM. The CDR3 loop reads CASSLTENSPLHF. In DNA form, the CDR3 reads TGTGCCAGCAGTTTGACAGAGAATTCACCCCTCCACTTT.

The gene calls are TRBV5-4 and TRBJ1-2; 7 bases align to TRBD1. Unmatched junction bases numbered 3, after V lost 2 bases and J lost 2 bases. Germline loops: CDR1 SGHNT, CDR2 YYREEE (reference sequence). The CDR3 covers 14 residues. The CDR3 bases are TGTGCCAGCAGCTTCCTGACAGGGAACTATGGCTACACCTTC. Translation gives CASSFLTGNYGYTF.

The V and J genes are TRBV7-2 and TRBJ2-7; D might be TRBD2 (5 bases). The CDR3 totals 16 residues. The V end was cut by 4 bases, the J end by 1 base, with 17 bases between. CDR1 and CDR2 from the germline V gene are SGHTA and FQGNSA. CDR3 residues: CASSSPVGGPSYEQYF. For the CDR3, the DNA is TGTGCCAGCAGCTCTCCGGTAGGAGGCCCTTCCTACGAGCAGTACTTC.

V gene TRBV2 combines with J gene TRBJ2-1; D possibly corresponds to TRBD2 (6 bases). This CDR3 spans 13 amino acids. V lost 6 bases, J lost 0 bases, and 6 bases lay in between. Germline-derived CDR1 and CDR2 are SNHLY and FYNNEI. The CDR3 spells CASRTSSYNEQFF. In DNA form, the CDR3 reads TGTGCCAGCAGGACTAGCTCCTACAATGAGCAGTTCTTC.